This T cell receptor (beta chain) emerged from a study of blood T cell repertoires in COVID-19. Study details: Sources were T cells, B-cell-depleted T cells, or PBMCs; the material itself was cDNA or gDNA.

Deletions cut 7 bases from V and 6 bases from J, with 18 bases between. CDR1 and CDR2 from the germline V gene are MDHEN and SYDVKM. The CDR3 is made up of 15 amino acids. Study processing details: Reference gene primer amplification yielded estimated nucleated cell counts. Produced via immunoSEQ multiplex PCR; TCRdb's table is partial and in-frame only. V and J calls and clone size are given by that table; D and trimming were obtained from the DNA. Among over 250,000 clones listed, around 82% were seen once. The sample taken for sequencing was peripheral blood. V is TRBV28 and J is TRBJ2-2; D perhaps matches TRBD1 (7 bases). The receptor comes from a woman between 50 and 59 years old who had recovered from COVID-19. The CDR3, as DNA: TGTGCCAGCACCTTTATTCCAGGGGGGTCCGGGGAGCTGTTTTTT. Its protein product is CASTFIPGGSGELFF.